One and the same sample provided the 11 T cell receptor beta chains below, sequenced in a study of CD8 T cells in ankylosing spondylitis. A single record per CDR3 protein comes from TCRdb applying MiXCR to the 5' RACE reads. The sample lists 230,000 or so distinct CDR3 sequences, 18% occurring once. Sequencing used blood, either unsorted or a sorted T cell fraction (not recorded which). The receptors were gathered from a male donor with ankylosing spondylitis or in good health (not recorded which).

The V gene is TRBV12-3 or TRBV12-4, the J gene TRBJ2-7; perhaps TRBD1 as D (6 bases). Trimming stripped 5 bases from V and 2 bases from J, with 10 bases between. This CDR3 comprises 13 residues. The CDR3 DNA follows: TGTGCCAGCAGTACAGGGTTCGCCTACGAGCAGTACTTC. This codes for CASSTGFAYEQYF.

This clonotype was recorded a few times. The chain combines TRBV28 with TRBJ2-7, with D perhaps matching TRBD1 or TRBD2 (5 bases each). V lost 3 bases and J 1 base, leaving 13 bases between the germline ends. The germline gives CDR1 MDHEN, CDR2 SYDVKM. There are 15 residues in the CDR3. This chain's CDR3 is CASSLGTVKSYEQYF. CDR3 in DNA: TGTGCCAGCAGTTTGGGGACGGTAAAATCCTACGAGCAGTACTTC.

This clonotype was detected ten times or more. This sequence joins TRBV20-1 and TRBJ2-1; 11 nucleotides line up with TRBD2. J was trimmed by 4 bases and V by 3 bases; bases with no gene match: 5. The CDR3 spans 15 residues. Germline V gives CDR1 DFQATT, CDR2 SNEGSKA (reference sequence). The CDR3, as DNA: TGCAGTGCTAGCCTACTAGCGGGAGTATACAATGAGCAGTTCTTC. Its protein product is CSASLLAGVYNEQFF.

Of note for this clonotype: One base away lies a much larger clone, so this may be a sequencing read error. The genes are TRBV7-6 and TRBJ2-3, with 8 positions matching TRBD2. Trimming at V came to 3 bases and at J to 1 base, leaving 3 bases not matched to a gene. Germline assignment: CDR1 SGHVS and CDR2 FNYEAQ. The CDR3 has 15 residues. For the CDR3, the DNA is TGTGCCAGCAGCTTCGAGACTAGCGGCACAGATACGCAGTATTTT. Its protein is CASSFETSGTDTQYF.

This clonotype occurred many times. The rearrangement uses TRBV27 and TRBJ2-3; 10 bases fit TRBD1. Looked up from germline, CDR1 is MNHEY and CDR2 is SMNVEV (reference sequence). The junction had 9 bases not matched to a gene; V was cut back by 5 bases and J by 4 bases. The CDR3 is 16 amino acids. CDR3 residues: CASSPRTGGNADTQYF. DNA of the CDR3: TGTGCCAGCAGTCCCCGGACAGGGGGTAACGCAGATACGCAGTATTTT.

The chain employs TRBV10-3 and TRBJ2-7, with TRBD2 matching 7 bases. CDR3 size: 16 residues. CDR1 and CDR2 from the germline V gene are ENHRY and SYGVKD. J was trimmed by 2 bases and V by 10 bases; bases with no gene match: 17. The CDR3 is CATRGSGHWGTYEQYF. In nucleotides, the CDR3 is TGTGCCACCCGAGGTAGCGGGCACTGGGGGACCTACGAGCAGTACTTC.

About this clonotype: The germline gene is not matched at one end of the junction; a read error may be the cause. V usage is TRBV7-7 and J usage is TRBJ1-3, with D uncertain. This CDR3 spans 12 amino acids. Germline CDR1 SSHAT, CDR2 FNYEAQ (reference sequence). CDR3 DNA sequence: TGTGCTAGCAGCCCTCGGGGAAACACCATATATTTT. This translates into CASSPRGNTIYF.

A few counts support this clonotype. This sequence joins TRBV5-1 and TRBJ2-1; the match to TRBD2 covers 12 bases. Per the germline V gene, CDR1 is SGHRS and CDR2 is YFSETQ. After removal of 1 base from V and 7 bases from J, the junction contained 9 bases not matched to a gene. The CDR3 has 17 residues. CDR3 sequence (DNA): TGCGCCAGCAGCTTGCGGCTAGCGGGAGGGCCAGGGAATGAGCAGTTCTTC. This translates into CASSLRLAGGPGNEQFF.

This clonotype has at least ten counts. This sequence joins TRBV11-2 and TRBJ2-7; 8 bases agree with TRBD2. J gave up 3 bases and V 0 bases, and 1 base lay outside the gene matches. The CDR3 covers 14 residues. CDR1 SGHAT and CDR2 FQNNGV come from the germline V gene. This chain's CDR3 is CASSLEGLVYEQYF. The CDR3 nucleotides are TGTGCCAGCAGCTTAGAGGGACTAGTCTACGAGCAGTACTTC.

The J gene is TRBJ2-2, the V gene TRBV10-3; 7 bases agree with TRBD2. The junction had 8 bases not matched to a gene; V was cut back by 4 bases and J by 0 bases. The CDR3 has 17 residues. From germline, CDR1 is ENHRY and CDR2 SYGVKD. The CDR3 here is CAISGSFSGTNTGELFF. Here the CDR3 DNA reads TGTGCCATCAGTGGGTCTTTCAGCGGGACGAACACCGGGGAGCTGTTTTTT.

V and J are TRBV7-8 and TRBJ2-3, with 12 bases lining up with TRBD2. Germline V gives CDR1 SGHVS, CDR2 FQNEAQ. The CDR3 covers 17 residues. V lost 7 bases, J lost 5 bases, and 13 bases stayed unmatched. CDR3 region: CASIGYGLAGLGDTQYF. CDR3 DNA sequence: TGTGCCAGCATCGGATACGGACTAGCGGGATTGGGAGATACGCAGTATTTT.